This TCR beta chain was sequenced in a study of blood T cell repertoires in COVID-19. About the research overall: The United States, Italy and Spain were the sources of the acute and convalescent COVID-19 samples. Sample material is recorded as cDNA or gDNA derived from T cells, B-cell-depleted T cells, or PBMCs.

Germline CDR1 and CDR2: MNHEY and SVGAGI. CDR3 length: 15 residues. J was trimmed by 1 base and V by 6 bases; bases with no gene match: 8. Authors' data handling: For nucleated cells, counts were estimated from reference gene primer amplification. Produced via immunoSEQ multiplex PCR; TCRdb's table is partial and in-frame only. D and trimming come from the DNA, and the V and J calls and clone size come from that table. The sample contains roughly 290,000 clones, 86% of which appear only once. Material for sequencing was peripheral blood. This sequence was found in a woman between 25 and 40 years old who had recovered from COVID-19. V is TRBV6-5 and J is TRBJ1-1; TRBD1 aligns across 7 bases. This chain's CDR3 is CASRRPDRQNTEAFF. The CDR3 region has the DNA TGTGCCAGCAGAAGACCGGACAGGCAGAACACTGAAGCTTTCTTT.